This TCR beta chain was sequenced for a study of T cell repertoires in cytomegalovirus infection. The wider study: Carrying CMV and the relevant HLA type showed in public TCR beta signatures.

With regard to this clonotype: Its cognate antigen is unknown.

V lost 0 bases and J lost 2; bases outside the gene matches: 4. This CDR3 has 15 amino acids. Germline assignment: CDR1 DFQATT and CDR2 SNEGSKA (reference sequence). From the reads, TCRdb called clonotypes with MiXCR, one entry per CDR3 protein. The sample records around 740,000 distinct CDR3 sequences, approximately 34% being singletons. Study-level findings and limits: Adding up the frequency of public TCR beta families identified people who carried CMV plus the relevant HLA. Within the response measured ex vivo, HLA-C-restricted CMV-specific TCR beta clonotypes were dominant.

This TCR derives from a human donor in good health (CMV status not recorded). Some clones in this sample may be carry-over from other donors' samples. The chain employs TRBV20-1 and TRBJ2-3; 8 positions match TRBD2. Sample: PBMCs. DNA for the CDR3: TGCAGTGCTAGAGAGGGCGGGGGGTCCACAGATACGCAGTATTTT. Its translation: CSAREGGGSTDTQYF.